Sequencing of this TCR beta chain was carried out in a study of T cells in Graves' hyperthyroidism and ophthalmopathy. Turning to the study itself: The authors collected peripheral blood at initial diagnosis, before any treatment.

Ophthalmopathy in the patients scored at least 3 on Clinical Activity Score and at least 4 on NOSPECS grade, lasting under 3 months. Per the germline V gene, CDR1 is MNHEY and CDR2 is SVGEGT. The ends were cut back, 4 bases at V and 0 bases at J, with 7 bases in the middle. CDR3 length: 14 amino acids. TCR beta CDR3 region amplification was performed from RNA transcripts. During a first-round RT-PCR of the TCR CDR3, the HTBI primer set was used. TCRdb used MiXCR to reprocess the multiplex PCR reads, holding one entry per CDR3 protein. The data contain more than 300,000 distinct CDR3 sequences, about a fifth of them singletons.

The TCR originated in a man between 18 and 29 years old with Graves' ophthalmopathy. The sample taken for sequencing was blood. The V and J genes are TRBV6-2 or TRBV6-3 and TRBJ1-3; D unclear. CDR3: CASSSVSSGNTIYF. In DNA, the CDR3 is TGTGCCAGCAGTTCTGTCAGCTCTGGAAACACCATATATTTT.